This TCR beta chain was identified in a study of blood T cell repertoires in COVID-19 (dated by TCRdb to the early 2020s). Turning to the overall study: Samples from collaborators originated in the United States, Italy and Spain and spanned both the acute and convalescent phases of COVID-19. The material from the prospective study consisted of cDNA or gDNA derived from T cells, B-cell-depleted T cells, or PBMCs. The dataset comprised deeply sampled blood TCRbeta repertoires from subjects exposed to, actively infected with, or recovered from COVID-19. The repertoires were released in a freely available public database intended as a resource for research on the immune response to SARS-CoV-2. Samples came from the ongoing ImmuneRACE study (first 160 participants) plus 1,254 subjects from 6 global collaborators. Nearly every sample came with metadata listing a de-identified subject ID, COVID-19 status, age in years and sex. HLA class I and class II types, where available, came from metadata supplied by the sample provider rather than from assay-based typing. What the research found in general, with its limitations: The amount of clinical and demographic metadata varied by source and participant and was provided uncurated.

On this clone itself: The specificity of this receptor is unknown. Qualities for individual bases were not recorded, and no much larger clone is one base off. The same CDR3 is also encoded by other DNA sequences in this sample.

Whole blood was collected in K2EDTA tubes by collaborating institutions according to the institutions' own protocols. For TCRbeta analysis, collaborators shipped samples in one of three forms: frozen whole blood, isolated PBMCs, or DNA extracted from either of those sample types. Spanning cysteine to phenylalanine, the CDR3 consists of 15 amino acids. The DNA shown is the 45-base CDR3, in frame from base 1. The CDR1 and CDR2 encoded by the germline V gene are LGHNA and YSLEER. For this chain, trimming is 4 bases at the V end and 5 bases at the J end, and the number of junction bases without a gene match is 11. TCRbeta CDR3 regions were amplified from genomic DNA using the immunoSEQ Assay, a bias-controlled multiplex PCR. For the original study's pipeline: The number of nucleated cells in each sample was estimated from the amplification of reference gene primers within the assay. To quantify the absolute abundance of each unique TCRbeta CDR3 rearrangement, sequence reads were collapsed and filtered. Productive Simpson clonality was computed per sample as the square root of Simpson's diversity index over productive rearrangements. TCRdb obtained this table from immuneACCESS and retained in-frame rearrangements with V and J assigned. These tables miss some clones; where compared with another copy, unresolved V genes account for less than half of the shortfall, and the remainder is unexplained. That table furnishes V, J and clone size, whereas the DNA furnished D and trimming. The sample includes around 310,000 clones, with over 75% observed a single time. Around 12% of the sample rests with the top ten.

The TCR originated in a woman aged 60-70 years with acute or convalescent COVID-19. Sequenced sample: peripheral blood. Recombination linked TRBV4-3 to TRBJ2-7; 7 bases in the middle match TRBD1. CDR3 loop: CASSREQGQEDEQYF. The bases read TGCGCCAGCAGCCGAGAACAGGGGCAGGAAGACGAGCAGTACTTC.